This note documents a single T cell receptor (beta chain) sequence. What it recognizes is unknown. The CDR3 has 17 residues. The germline CDR1 and CDR2 sequences are SGHAT and FQNNGV. V dropped 2 bases and J dropped 0; count of bases not matched to a gene: 5. These data are taken from a study of T cell responses to AZD1222 COVID-19 vaccine. Overall study results and limits: Samples come after the peak T cell response, not at day 14.

Clones were sequenced by immunoSEQ multiplex PCR, and TCRdb holds only the in-frame ones, with some missing. The sample carries more than 150,000 clones, roughly 94% recorded once. Here the sequenced sample was peripheral blood, taken on day 0 of AZD1222 vaccination. This rearrangement joins TRBV11-2 to TRBJ2-2, with TRBD1 matching over 8 bases. The TCR sequence derives from an adult in good health. This chain's CDR3 is CASSLNRDRPNTGELFF. CDR3 nucleotides: TGTGCCAGCAGCTTAAACCGGGACAGGCCGAACACCGGGGAGCTGTTTTTT.